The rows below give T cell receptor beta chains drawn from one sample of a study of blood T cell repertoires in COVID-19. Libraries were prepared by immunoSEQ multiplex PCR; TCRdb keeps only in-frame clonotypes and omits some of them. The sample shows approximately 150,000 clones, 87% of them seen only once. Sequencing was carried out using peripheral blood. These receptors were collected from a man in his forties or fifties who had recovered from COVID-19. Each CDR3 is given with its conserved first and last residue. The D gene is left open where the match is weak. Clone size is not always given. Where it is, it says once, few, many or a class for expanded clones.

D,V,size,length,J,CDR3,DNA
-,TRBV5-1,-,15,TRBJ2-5,CASSLAFQGGETQYF,TGCGCCAGCAGCTTGGCGTTCCAGGGGGGAGAGACCCAGTACTTC
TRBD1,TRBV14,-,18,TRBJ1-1,CASSQGRATGNWNTEAFF,TGTGCCAGCAGCCAAGGTCGAGCGACAGGGAATTGGAACACTGAAGCTTTCTTT
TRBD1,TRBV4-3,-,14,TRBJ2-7,CASSRGTGRYEQYF,TGCGCCAGCAGCCGCGGGACAGGGCGCTACGAGCAGTACTTC
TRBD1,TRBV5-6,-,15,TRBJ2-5,CASSFGQGATETQYF,TGTGCCAGCAGCTTTGGACAGGGGGCAACAGAGACCCAGTACTTC
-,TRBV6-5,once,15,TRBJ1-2,CASSYSSPTRAGYTF,TGTGCCAGCAGTTACTCGTCTCCCACCAGGGCTGGCTACACCTTC
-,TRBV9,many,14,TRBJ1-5,CASSVWGGNQPQHF,TGTGCCAGCAGCGTCTGGGGGGGCAATCAGCCCCAGCATTTT
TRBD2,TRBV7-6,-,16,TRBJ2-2,CASSPLAGRNTGELFF,TGTGCCAGCAGCCCGCTAGCGGGGAGGAACACCGGGGAGCTGTTTTTT
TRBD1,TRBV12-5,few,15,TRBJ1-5,CASGLGQGDYQPQHF,TGTGCTAGTGGTTTAGGACAGGGGGATTATCAGCCCCAGCATTTT
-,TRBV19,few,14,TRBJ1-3,CASSGQTSGNTIYF,TGTGCCAGTAGTGGACAGACTTCTGGAAACACCATATATTTT
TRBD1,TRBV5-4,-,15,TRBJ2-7,CASSPGTEISYEQYF,TGTGCCAGCAGTCCCGGGACAGAAATCTCCTACGAGCAGTACTTC
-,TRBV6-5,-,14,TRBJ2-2,CASTLQGSTRELFF,TGTGCCAGCACCCTCCAAGGGAGCACCAGGGAGCTGTTTTTT
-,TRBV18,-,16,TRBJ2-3,CASSPQVTGSPDTQYF,TGTGCCAGCTCACCACAAGTCACAGGCAGTCCAGATACGCAGTATTTT
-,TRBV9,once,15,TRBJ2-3,CASSAFDGLTDTQYF,TGTGCCAGCAGCGCGTTTGACGGACTCACAGATACGCAGTATTTT
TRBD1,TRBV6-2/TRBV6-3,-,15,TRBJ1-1,CASSYSGTADTEAFF,TGTGCCAGCAGTTACTCCGGGACAGCTGACACTGAAGCTTTCTTT
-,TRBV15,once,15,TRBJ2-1,CATGPGLRGYNEQFF,TGTGCCACCGGACCAGGACTTCGGGGTTACAATGAGCAGTTCTTC
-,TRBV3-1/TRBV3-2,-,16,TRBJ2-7,CASSQDRLALSYEQYF,TGTGCCAGCAGCCAAGACCGGCTAGCGCTCTCCTACGAGCAGTACTTC
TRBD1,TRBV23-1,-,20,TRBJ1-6,CASSQFLQRRTDRSNSPLHF,TGCGCCAGCAGTCAATTTCTCCAGAGGAGAACGGACAGGAGCAATTCACCCCTCCACTTT
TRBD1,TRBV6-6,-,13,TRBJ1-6,CASRDRGLSPLHF,TGTGCCAGCAGGGACAGGGGGCTTTCACCCCTCCACTTT
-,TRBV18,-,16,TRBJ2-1,CASSPNSGHSYNEQFF,TGTGCCAGCTCACCTAATAGCGGTCACTCCTACAATGAGCAGTTCTTC
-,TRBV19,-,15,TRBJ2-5,CASSIWQGGRETQYF,TGTGCCAGTAGTATATGGCAGGGTGGAAGAGAGACCCAGTACTTC
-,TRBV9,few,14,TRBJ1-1,CASSVGGGWTEAFF,TGTGCCAGCAGCGTAGGTGGGGGCTGGACTGAAGCTTTCTTT
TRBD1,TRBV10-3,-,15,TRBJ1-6,CAISESTGENSPLHF,TGTGCCATCAGTGAGTCGACAGGGGAAAATTCACCCCTCCACTTT
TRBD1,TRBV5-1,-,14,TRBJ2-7,CASSLAGTGYEQYF,TGCGCCAGCAGCTTGGCCGGGACAGGCTACGAGCAGTACTTC
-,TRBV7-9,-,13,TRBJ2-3,CASSFRGTDTQYF,TGTGCCAGCAGCTTCCGAGGGACAGATACGCAGTATTTT
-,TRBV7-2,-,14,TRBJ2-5,CASSLVPSEETQYF,TGTGCCAGCAGCTTAGTCCCTAGCGAGGAGACCCAGTACTTC
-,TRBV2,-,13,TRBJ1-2,CASSDVSNYGYTF,TGTGCCAGCAGTGACGTCAGTAACTATGGCTACACCTTC
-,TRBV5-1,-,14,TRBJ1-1,CASSPGHMNTEAFF,TGCGCCAGCAGTCCGGGACACATGAACACTGAAGCTTTCTTT
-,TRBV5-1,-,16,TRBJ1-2,CASSLLPGLGSSGYTF,TGCGCCAGCAGCTTGCTCCCGGGACTGGGGAGTAGTGGCTACACCTTC
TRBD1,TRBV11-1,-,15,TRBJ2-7,CASSLAGQVLYEQYF,TGTGCCAGCAGCTTAGCAGGACAGGTCCTCTACGAGCAGTACTTC
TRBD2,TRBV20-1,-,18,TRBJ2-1,CSASQESQGAGGRNEQFF,TGCAGTGCTAGTCAAGAATCTCAGGGAGCGGGGGGGCGCAATGAGCAGTTCTTC
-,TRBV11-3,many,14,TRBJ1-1,CASSLVGQGTEAFF,TGTGCCAGCAGCTTAGTCGGGCAGGGCACTGAAGCTTTCTTT
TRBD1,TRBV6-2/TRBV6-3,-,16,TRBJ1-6,CASSPGTVIYNSPLHF,TGTGCCAGCAGCCCTGGGACAGTGATCTATAATTCACCCCTCCACTTT
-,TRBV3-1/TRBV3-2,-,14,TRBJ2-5,CANDSWGLGETQYF,TGTGCCAACGACTCCTGGGGGCTCGGTGAGACCCAGTACTTC
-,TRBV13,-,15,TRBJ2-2,CASSTGIGIPGELFF,TGTGCCAGCAGCACCGGGATCGGGATTCCCGGGGAGCTGTTTTTT
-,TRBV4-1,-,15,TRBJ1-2,CASSQVVGRTGGYTF,TGCGCCAGCAGCCAAGTGGTTGGCCGGACTGGGGGCTACACCTTC
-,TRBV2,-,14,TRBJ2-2,CASSDGLHTGELFF,TGTGCCAGCAGTGATGGCCTTCACACCGGGGAGCTGTTTTTT
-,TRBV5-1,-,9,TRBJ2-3,CAQGSTQYF,TGCGCCCAGGGAAGTACGCAGTATTTT
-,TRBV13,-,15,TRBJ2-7,CASSLAGQASYEQYF,TGTGCCAGCAGCCTAGCGGGACAGGCCTCCTACGAGCAGTACTTC
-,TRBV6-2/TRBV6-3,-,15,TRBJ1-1,CASSPGQLMNTEAFF,TGTGCCAGCAGCCCCGGACAGCTCATGAACACTGAAGCTTTCTTT
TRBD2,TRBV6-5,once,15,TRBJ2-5,CASSPMTSGQETQYF,TGTGCCAGCAGTCCTATGACTAGCGGCCAAGAGACCCAGTACTTC
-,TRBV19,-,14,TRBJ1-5,CATRLGGSNQPQHF,TGTGCCACCCGTCTCGGGGGTAGCAATCAGCCCCAGCATTTT
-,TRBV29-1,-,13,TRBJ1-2,CSVDHRVRYGYTF,TGCAGCGTTGATCACAGGGTCCGCTATGGCTACACCTTC
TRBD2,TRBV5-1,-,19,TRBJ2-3,CASSPGTRSLRSGADTQYF,TGCGCCAGCAGCCCCGGGACTAGGAGCCTCAGGAGCGGGGCAGATACGCAGTATTTT
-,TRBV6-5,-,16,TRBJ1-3,CASSYGAEYSGNTIYF,TGTGCCAGCAGTTATGGGGCAGAATACTCTGGAAACACCATATATTTT
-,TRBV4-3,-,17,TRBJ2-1,CASSQDLWGSSYNEQFF,TGCGCCAGCAGCCAAGATCTTTGGGGCAGCTCCTACAATGAGCAGTTCTTC